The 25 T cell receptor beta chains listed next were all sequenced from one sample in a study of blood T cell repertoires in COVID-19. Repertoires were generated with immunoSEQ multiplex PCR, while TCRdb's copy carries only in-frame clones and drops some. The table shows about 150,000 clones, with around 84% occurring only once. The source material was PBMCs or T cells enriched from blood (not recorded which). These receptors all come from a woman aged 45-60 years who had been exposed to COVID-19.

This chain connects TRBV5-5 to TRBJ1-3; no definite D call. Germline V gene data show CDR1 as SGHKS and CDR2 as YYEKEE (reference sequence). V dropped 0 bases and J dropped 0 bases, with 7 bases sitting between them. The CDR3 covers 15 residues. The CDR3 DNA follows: TGTGCCAGCAGCTTGGGGCCCAACTCTGGAAACACCATATATTTT. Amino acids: CASSLGPNSGNTIYF.

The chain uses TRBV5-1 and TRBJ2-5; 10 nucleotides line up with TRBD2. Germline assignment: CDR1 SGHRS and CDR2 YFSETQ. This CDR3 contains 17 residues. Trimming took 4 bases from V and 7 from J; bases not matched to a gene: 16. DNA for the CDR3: TGCGCCAGCAGCACCCTACTAGCGGGGACCAAGATGAGGACCCAGTACTTC. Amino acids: CASSTLLAGTKMRTQYF. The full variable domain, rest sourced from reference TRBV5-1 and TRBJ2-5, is KAGVTQTPRYLIKTRGQQVTLSCSPISGHRSVSWYQQTPGQGLQFLFEYFSETQRNKGNFPGRFSGRQFSNSRSEMNVSTLELGDSALYLCASSTLLAGTKMRTQYFGPGTRLLVL.

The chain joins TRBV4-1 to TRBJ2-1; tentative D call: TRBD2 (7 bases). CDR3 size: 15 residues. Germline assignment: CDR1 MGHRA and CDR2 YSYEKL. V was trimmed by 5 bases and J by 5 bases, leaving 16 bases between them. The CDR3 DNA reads TGCGCCAGCAGCTACCCGGGGGGCCGGGACAATGAGCAGTTCTTC. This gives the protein CASSYPGGRDNEQFF.

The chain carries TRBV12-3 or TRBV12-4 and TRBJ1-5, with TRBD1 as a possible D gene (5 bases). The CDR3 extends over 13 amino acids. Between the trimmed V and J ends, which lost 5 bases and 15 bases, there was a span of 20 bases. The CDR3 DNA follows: TGTGCCAGCAGTCTAAATCGACAGTCACTTTCGCATTTT. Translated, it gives CASSLNRQSLSHF.

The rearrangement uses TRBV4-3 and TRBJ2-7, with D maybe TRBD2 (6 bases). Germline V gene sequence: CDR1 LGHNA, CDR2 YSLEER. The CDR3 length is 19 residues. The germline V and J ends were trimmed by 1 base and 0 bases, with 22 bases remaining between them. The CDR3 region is CASSQGVRWREEPSYEQYF. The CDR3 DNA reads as TGCGCCAGCAGCCAAGGGGTCCGCTGGCGGGAAGAACCCTCCTACGAGCAGTACTTC.

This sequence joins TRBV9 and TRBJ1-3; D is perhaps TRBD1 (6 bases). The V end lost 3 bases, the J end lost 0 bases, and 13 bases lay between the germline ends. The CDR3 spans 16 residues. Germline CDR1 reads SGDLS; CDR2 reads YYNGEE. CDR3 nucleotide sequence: TGTGCCAGCAGCGCCCTGGGGGGGGCCTCTGGAAACACCATATATTTT. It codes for CASSALGGASGNTIYF.

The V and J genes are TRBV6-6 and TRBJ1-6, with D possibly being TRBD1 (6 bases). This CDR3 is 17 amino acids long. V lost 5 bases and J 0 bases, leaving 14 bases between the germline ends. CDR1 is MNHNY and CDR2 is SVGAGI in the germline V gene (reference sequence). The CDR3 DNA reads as TGTGCCAGCAGTCTACGACAGGCGAGCTCCTATAATTCACCCCTCCACTTT. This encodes CASSLRQASSYNSPLHF.

CDR3 sequence: CASSVLATYNEQFF. The CDR3 nucleotides read TGTGCCAGCAGCGTACTAGCAACTTACAATGAGCAGTTCTTC. This chain connects TRBV13 to TRBJ2-1, with a tentative D call TRBD2 (6 bases). CDR3 length: 14 amino acids. The V end lost 5 bases, the J end lost 4 bases, and 12 bases lay between the germline ends. Germline V gene lookup returns CDR1 PRHDT and CDR2 FYEKMQ (reference sequence).

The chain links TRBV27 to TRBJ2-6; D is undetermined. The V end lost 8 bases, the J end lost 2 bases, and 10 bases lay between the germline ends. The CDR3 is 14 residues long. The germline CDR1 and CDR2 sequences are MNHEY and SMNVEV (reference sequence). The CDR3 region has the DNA TGTGCCAGCGGCCCGCCCGCTGGGGCCAACGTCCTGACTTTC. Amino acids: CASGPPAGANVLTF.

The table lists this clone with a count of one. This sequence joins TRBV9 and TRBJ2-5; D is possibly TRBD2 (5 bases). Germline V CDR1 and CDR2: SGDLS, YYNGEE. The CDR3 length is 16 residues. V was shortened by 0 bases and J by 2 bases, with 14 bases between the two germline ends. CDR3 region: CASSVGIARLQETQYF. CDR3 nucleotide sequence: TGTGCCAGCAGCGTAGGGATAGCGCGGTTACAAGAGACCCAGTACTTC.

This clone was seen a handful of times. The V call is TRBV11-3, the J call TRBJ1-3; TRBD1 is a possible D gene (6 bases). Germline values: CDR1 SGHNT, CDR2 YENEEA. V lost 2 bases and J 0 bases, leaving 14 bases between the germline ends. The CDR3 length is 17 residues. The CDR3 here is CASSLSDRLISGNTIYF. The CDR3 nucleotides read TGTGCCAGCAGCTTATCTGACAGGTTGATCTCTGGAAACACCATATATTTT.

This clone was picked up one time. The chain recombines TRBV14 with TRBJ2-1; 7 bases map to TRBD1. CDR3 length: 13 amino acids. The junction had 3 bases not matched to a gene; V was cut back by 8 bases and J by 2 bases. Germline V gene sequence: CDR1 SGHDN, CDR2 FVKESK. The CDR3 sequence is CASSTGTYNEQFF. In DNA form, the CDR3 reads TGTGCCAGCTCGACAGGGACCTACAATGAGCAGTTCTTC.

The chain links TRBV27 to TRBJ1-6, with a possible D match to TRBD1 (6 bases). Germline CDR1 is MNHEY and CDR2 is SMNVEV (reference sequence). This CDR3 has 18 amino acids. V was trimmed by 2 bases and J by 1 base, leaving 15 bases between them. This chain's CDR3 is CASSLRQGLTSYNSPLHF. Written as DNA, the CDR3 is TGTGCCAGCAGTTTAAGGCAGGGGTTGACTTCCTATAATTCACCCCTCCACTTT.

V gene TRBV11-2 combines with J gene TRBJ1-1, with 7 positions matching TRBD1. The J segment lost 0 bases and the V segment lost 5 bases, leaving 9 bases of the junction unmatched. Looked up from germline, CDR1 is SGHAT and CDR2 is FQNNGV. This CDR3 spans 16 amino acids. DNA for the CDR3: TGTGCCAGCAGCCGATGGGACAGCCTCATGAACACTGAAGCTTTCTTT. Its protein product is CASSRWDSLMNTEAFF.

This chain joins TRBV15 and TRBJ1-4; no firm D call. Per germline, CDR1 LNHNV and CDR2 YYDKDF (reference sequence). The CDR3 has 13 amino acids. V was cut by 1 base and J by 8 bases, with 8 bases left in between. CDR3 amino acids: CATSRGTEEKLFF. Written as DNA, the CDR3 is TGTGCCACCAGCAGAGGAACAGAGGAAAAACTGTTTTTT.

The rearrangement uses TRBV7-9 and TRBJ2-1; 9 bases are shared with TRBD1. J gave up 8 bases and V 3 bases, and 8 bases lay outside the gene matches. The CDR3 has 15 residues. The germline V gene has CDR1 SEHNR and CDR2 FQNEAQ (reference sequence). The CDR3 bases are TGTGCCAGCAGCTTGATTACAGGGGGCAGGGATGAGCAGTTCTTC. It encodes CASSLITGGRDEQFF.

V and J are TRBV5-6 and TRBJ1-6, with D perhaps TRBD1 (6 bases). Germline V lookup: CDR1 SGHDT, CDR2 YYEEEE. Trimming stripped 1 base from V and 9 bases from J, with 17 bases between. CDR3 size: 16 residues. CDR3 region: CASSLSGGLGSSPLHF. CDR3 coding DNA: TGTGCCAGCAGCTTGAGCGGGGGCTTAGGCAGTTCACCCCTCCACTTT.

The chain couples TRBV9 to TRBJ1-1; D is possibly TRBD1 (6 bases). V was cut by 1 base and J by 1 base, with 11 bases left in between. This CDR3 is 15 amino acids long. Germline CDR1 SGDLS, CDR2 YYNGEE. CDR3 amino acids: CASSVSGGRNTEAFF. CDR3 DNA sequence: TGTGCCAGCAGCGTAAGCGGGGGGCGGAACACTGAAGCTTTCTTT.

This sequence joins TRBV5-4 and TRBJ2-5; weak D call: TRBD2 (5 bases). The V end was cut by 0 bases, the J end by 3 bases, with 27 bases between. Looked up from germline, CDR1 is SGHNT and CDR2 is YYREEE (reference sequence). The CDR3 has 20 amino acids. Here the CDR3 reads CASSLADLITTWTDKETQYF. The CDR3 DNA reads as TGTGCCAGCAGCTTGGCCGACCTTATCACGACCTGGACTGATAAAGAGACCCAGTACTTC.

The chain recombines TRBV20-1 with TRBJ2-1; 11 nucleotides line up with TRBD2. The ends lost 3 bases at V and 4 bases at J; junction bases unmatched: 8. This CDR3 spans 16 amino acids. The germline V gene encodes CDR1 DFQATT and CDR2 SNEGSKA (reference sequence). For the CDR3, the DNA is TGCAGTGCTAGTTCGGCTAGCGGGGGGCCTTACAATGAGCAGTTCTTC. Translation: CSASSASGGPYNEQFF.

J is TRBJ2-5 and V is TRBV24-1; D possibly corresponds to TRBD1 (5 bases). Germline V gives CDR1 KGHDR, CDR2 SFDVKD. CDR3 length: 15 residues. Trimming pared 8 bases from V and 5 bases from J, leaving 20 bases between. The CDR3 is CATNPTVMSGETQYF. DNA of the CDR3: TGTGCCACCAACCCGACAGTTATGAGTGGGGAGACCCAGTACTTC.

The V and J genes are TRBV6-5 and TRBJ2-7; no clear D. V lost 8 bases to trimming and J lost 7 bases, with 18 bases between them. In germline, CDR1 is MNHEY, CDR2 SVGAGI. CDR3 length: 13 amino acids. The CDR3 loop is CASQGAGYWEQYF. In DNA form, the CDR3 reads TGTGCCAGCCAAGGCGCAGGTTATTGGGAGCAGTACTTC.

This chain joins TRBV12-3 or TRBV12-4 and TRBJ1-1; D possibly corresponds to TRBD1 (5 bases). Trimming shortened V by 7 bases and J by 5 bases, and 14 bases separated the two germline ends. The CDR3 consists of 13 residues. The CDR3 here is CASNPDSLTEAFF. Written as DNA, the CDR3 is TGTGCCAGCAATCCCGACAGTTTGACTGAAGCTTTCTTT.

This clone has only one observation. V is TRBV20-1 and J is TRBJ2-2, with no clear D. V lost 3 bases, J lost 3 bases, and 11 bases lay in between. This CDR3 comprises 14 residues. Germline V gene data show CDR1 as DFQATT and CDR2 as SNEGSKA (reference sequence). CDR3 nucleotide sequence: TGCAGTGCTAGTTCCGGGTGGGACACCGGGGAGCTGTTTTTT. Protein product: CSASSGWDTGELFF.

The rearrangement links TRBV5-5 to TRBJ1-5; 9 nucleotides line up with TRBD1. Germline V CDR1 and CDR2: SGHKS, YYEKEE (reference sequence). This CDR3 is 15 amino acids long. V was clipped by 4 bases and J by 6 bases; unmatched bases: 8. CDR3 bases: TGTGCCAGCAGCGGGGGACAGGGAGCAGGTCAGCCCCAGCATTTT. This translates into CASSGGQGAGQPQHF.